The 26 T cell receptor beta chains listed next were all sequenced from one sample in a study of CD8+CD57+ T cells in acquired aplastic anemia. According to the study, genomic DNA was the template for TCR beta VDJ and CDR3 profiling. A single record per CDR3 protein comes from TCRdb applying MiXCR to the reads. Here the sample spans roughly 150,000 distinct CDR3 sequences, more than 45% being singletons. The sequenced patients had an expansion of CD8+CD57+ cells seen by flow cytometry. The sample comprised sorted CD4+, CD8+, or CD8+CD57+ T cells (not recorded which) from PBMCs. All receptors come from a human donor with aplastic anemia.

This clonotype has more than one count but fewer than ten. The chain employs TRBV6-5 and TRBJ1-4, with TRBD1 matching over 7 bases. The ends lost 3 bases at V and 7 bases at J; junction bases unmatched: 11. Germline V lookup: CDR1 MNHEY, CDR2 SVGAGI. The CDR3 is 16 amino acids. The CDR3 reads CASSYLRQGGVEKLFF. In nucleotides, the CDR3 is TGTGCCAGCAGTTATCTAAGACAGGGAGGCGTTGAAAAACTGTTTTTT.

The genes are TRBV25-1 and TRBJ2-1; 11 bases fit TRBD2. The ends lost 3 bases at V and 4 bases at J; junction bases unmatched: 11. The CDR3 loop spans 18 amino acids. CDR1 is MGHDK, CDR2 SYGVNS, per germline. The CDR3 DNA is TGTGCCAGCAGTGATGGGACTAGCGGAACCTACATTTACAATGAGCAGTTCTTC. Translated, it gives CASSDGTSGTYIYNEQFF. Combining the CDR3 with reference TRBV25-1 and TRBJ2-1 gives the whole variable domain EADIYQTPRYLVIGTGKKITLECSQTMGHDKMYWYQQDPGMELHLIHYSYGVNSTEKGDLSSESTVSRIRTEHFPLTLESARPSHTSQYLCASSDGTSGTYIYNEQFFGPGTRLTVL.

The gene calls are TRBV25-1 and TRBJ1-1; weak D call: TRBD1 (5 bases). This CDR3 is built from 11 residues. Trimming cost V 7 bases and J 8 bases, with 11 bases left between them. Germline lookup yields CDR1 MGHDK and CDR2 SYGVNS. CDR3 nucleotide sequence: TGTGCCAGCACCTTAACAGGCGAAGCTTTCTTT. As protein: CASTLTGEAFF.

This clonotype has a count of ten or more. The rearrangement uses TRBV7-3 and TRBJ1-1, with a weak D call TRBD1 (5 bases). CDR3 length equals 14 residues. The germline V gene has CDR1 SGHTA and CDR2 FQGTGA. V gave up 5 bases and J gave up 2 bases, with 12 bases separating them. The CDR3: CASSAGRLNTEAFF. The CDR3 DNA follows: TGTGCCAGCAGCGCGGGACGGCTCAACACTGAAGCTTTCTTT.

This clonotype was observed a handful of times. The CDR3 spells CAWSVNRGAEKLFF. CDR3 nucleotide sequence: TGTGCCTGGAGTGTCAATAGGGGGGCTGAAAAACTGTTTTTT. The J gene is TRBJ1-4, the V gene TRBV30; tentative D call: TRBD1 (6 bases). Per the germline V gene, CDR1 is GTSNPN and CDR2 is SVGIG (reference sequence). The CDR3 covers 14 residues. Trimming stripped 0 bases from V and 7 bases from J, with 12 bases between.

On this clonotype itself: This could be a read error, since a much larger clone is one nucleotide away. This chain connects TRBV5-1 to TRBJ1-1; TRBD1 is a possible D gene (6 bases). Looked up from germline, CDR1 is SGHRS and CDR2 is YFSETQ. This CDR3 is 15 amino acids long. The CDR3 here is CASSLAGGRLTEALF. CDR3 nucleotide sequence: TGCGCCAGCAGCTTGGCCGGGGGGCGCTTAACTGAAGCTCTCTTT.

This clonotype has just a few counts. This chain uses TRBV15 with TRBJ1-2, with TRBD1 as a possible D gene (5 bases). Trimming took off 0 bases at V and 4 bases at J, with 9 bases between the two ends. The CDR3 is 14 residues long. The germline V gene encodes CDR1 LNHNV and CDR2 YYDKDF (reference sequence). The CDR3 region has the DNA TGTGCCACCAGCAGAGAAGGGGCTGGCTATGGCTACACCTTC. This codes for CATSREGAGYGYTF.

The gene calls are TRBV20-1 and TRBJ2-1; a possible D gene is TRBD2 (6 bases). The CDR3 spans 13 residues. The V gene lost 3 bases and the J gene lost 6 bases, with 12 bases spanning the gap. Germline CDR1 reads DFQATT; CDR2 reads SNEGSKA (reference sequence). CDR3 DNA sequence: TGCAGTGCTAGGAGGTGGGGGGTCAATGAGCAGTTCTTC. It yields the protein CSARRWGVNEQFF.

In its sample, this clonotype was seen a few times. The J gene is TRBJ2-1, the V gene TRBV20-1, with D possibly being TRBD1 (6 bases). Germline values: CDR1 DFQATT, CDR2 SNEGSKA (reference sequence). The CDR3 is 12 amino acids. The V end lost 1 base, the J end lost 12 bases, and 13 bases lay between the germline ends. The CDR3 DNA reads TGCAGTGCTAGAGTAGGCAGGGGATGGCAGTTCTTC. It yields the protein CSARVGRGWQFF.

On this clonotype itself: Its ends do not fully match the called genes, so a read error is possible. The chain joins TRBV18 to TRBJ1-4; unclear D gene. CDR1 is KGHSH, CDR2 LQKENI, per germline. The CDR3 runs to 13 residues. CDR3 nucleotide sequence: TGTGCCGGCTCACCAACCAGAAGCGAAAAACTGTTTTTT. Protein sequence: CAGSPTRSEKLFF.

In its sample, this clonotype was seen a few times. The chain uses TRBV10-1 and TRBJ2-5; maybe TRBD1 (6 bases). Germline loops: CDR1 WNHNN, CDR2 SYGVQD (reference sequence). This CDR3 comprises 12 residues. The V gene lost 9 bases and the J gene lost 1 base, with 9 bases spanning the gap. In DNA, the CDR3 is TGCGCCAGGACGGACAGCCAAGAGACCCAGTACTTC. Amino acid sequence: CARTDSQETQYF.

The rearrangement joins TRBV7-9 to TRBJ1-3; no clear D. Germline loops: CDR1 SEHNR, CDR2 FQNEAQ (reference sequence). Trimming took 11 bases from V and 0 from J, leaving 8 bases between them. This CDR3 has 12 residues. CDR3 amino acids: CAGERSGNTIYF. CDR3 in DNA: TGTGCCGGGGAGCGCTCTGGAAACACCATATATTTT.

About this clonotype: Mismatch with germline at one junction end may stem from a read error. The CDR3 is CVTSDPGQSGYTF. DNA of the CDR3: TGTGTCACCAGTGATCCCGGACAGAGCGGCTACACCTTC. The chain carries TRBV24-1 and TRBJ1-2; D possibly corresponds to TRBD1 (6 bases). Germline loops: CDR1 KGHDR, CDR2 SFDVKD. The CDR3 covers 13 residues.

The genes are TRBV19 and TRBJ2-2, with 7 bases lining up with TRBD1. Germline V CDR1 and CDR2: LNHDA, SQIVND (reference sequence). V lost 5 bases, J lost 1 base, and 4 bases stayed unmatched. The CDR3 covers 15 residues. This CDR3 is CASSDWTGNTGELFF. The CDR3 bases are TGTGCCAGTAGTGATTGGACAGGGAACACCGGGGAGCTGTTTTTT.

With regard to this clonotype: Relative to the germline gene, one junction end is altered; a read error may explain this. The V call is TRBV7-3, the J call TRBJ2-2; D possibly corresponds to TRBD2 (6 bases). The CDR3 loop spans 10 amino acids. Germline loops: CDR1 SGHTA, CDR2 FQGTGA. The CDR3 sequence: CASSDGGLFF. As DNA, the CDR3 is TGTGCCAGCAGCGACGGGGGGCTGTTTTTT.

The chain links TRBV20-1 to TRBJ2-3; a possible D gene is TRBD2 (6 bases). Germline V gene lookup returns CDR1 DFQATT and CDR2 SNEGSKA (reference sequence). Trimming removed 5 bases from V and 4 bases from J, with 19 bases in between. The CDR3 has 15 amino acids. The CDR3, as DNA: TGCAGTGCTGTTGAGGTGCGGGGTAACTCAGATACGCAGTATTTT. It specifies CSAVEVRGNSDTQYF.

The CDR3 DNA is TGTGCCAGCAGCGTAGAGCATAGGTCCTACGAGCAGTACTTC. Its translation: CASSVEHRSYEQYF. This chain connects TRBV9 to TRBJ2-7; D is undetermined. CDR1 is SGDLS, CDR2 YYNGEE, per germline. This CDR3 is built from 14 residues. Deletions cut 0 bases from V and 1 base from J, with 8 bases between.

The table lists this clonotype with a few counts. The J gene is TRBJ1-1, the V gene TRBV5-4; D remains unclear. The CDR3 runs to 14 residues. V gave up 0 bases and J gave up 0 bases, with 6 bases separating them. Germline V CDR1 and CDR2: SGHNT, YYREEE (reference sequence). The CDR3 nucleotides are TGTGCCAGCAGCTTGGATGCGGTGAACACTGAAGCTTTCTTT. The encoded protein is CASSLDAVNTEAFF.

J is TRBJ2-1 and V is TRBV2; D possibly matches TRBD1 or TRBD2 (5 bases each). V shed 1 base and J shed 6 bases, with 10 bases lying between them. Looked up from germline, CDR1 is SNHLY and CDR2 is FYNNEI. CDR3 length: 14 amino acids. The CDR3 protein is CASSEGQGANEQFF. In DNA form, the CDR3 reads TGTGCCAGCAGTGAAGGTCAGGGAGCCAATGAGCAGTTCTTC.

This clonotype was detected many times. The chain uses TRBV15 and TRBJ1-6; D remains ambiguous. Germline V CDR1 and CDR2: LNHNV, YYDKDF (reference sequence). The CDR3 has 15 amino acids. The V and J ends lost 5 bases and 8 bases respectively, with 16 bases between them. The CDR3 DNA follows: TGTGCCACCAGCCCCTCGCCCCGGCCGGATTCACCCCTCCACTTT. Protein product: CATSPSPRPDSPLHF. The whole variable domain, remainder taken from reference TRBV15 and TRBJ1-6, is DAMVIQNPRYQVTQFGKPVTLSCSQTLNHNVMYWYQQKSSQAPKLLFHYYDKDFNNEADTPDNFQSRRPNTSFCFLDIRSPGLGDTAMYLCATSPSPRPDSPLHFGNGTRLTVT.

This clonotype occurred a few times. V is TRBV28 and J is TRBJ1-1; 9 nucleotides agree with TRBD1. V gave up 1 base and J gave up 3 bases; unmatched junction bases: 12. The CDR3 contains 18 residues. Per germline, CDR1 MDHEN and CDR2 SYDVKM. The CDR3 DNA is TGTGCCAGCAGTTTATTGGCTGGTGGGACAGGGAGGGACACTGAAGCTTTCTTT. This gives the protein CASSLLAGGTGRDTEAFF.

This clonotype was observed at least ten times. The CDR3 nucleotides are TGTGCCAGTAGTATTTTAGTCAGCTCTGGAAACACCATATATTTT. Protein product: CASSILVSSGNTIYF. This chain connects TRBV19 to TRBJ1-3; D ambiguous. Looked up from germline, CDR1 is LNHDA and CDR2 is SQIVND (reference sequence). Between the trimmed V and J ends, which lost 3 bases and 0 bases, there was a span of 9 bases. The CDR3 is 15 amino acids. The full variable domain, in which reference TRBV19 and TRBJ1-3 provide the parts outside the CDR3, is DGGITQSPKYLFRKEGQNVTLSCEQNLNHDAMYWYRQDPGQGLRLIYYSQIVNDFQKGDIAEGYSVSREKKESFPLTVTSAQKNPTAFYLCASSILVSSGNTIYFGEGSWLTVV.

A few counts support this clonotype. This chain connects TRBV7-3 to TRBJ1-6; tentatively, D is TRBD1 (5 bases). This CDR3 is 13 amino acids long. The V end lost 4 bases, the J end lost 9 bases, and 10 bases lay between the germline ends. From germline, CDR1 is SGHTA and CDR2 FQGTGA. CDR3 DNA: TGTGCCAGCAGCTCGGGACTTGGTTCACCCCTCCACTTT. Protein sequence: CASSSGLGSPLHF.

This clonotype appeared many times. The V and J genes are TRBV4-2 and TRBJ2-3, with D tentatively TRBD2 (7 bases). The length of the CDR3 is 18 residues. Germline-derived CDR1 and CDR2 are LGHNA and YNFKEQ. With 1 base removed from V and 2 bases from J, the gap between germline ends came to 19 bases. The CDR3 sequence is CASSQAGGAGANTDTQYF. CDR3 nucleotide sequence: TGTGCCAGCAGCCAAGCTGGGGGGGCGGGAGCGAACACAGATACGCAGTATTTT.

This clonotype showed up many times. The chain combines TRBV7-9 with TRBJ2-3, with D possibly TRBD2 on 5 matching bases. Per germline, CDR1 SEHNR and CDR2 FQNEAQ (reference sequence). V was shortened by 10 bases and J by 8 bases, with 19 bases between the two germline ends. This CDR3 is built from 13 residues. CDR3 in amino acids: CATTIMEGGTQYF. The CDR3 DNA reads TGTGCCACGACCATTATGGAAGGAGGTACGCAGTATTTT. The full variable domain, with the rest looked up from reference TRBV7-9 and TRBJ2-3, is DTGVSQNPRHKITKRGQNVTFRCDPISEHNRLYWYRQTLGQGPEFLTYFQNEAQLEKSRLLSDRFSAERPKGSFSTLEIQRTEQGDSAMYLCATTIMEGGTQYFGPGTRLTVL.

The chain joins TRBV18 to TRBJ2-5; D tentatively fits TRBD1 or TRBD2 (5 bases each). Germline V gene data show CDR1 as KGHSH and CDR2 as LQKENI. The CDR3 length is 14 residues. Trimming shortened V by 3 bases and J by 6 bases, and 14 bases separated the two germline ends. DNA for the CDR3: TGTGCCAGCTCACCGGGGGAAGGGGTAAAGACCCAGTACTTC. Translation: CASSPGEGVKTQYF.